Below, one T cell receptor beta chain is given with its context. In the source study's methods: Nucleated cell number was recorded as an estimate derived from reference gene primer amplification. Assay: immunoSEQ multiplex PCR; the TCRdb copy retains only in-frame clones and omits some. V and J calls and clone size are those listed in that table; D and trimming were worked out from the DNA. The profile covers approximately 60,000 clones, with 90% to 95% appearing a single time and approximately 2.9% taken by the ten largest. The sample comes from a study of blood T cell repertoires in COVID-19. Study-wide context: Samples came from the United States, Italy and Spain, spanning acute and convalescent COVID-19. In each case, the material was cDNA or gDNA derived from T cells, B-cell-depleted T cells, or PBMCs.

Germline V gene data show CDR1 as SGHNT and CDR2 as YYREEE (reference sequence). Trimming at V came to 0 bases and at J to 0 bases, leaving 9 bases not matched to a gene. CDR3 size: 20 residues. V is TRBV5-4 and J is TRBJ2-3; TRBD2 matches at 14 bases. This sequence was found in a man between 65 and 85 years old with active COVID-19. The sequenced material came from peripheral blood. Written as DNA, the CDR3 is TGTGCCAGCAGCTTGGGTCCGGGACTAGCGGGAGCATCTAGCACAGATACGCAGTATTTT. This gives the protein CASSLGPGLAGASSTDTQYF. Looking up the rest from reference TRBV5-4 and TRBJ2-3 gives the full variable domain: ETGVTQSPTHLIKTRGQQVTLRCSSQSGHNTVSWYQQALGQGPQFIFQYYREEENGRGNFPPRFSGLQFPNYSSELNVNALELDDSALYLCASSLGPGLAGASSTDTQYFGPGTRLTVL.